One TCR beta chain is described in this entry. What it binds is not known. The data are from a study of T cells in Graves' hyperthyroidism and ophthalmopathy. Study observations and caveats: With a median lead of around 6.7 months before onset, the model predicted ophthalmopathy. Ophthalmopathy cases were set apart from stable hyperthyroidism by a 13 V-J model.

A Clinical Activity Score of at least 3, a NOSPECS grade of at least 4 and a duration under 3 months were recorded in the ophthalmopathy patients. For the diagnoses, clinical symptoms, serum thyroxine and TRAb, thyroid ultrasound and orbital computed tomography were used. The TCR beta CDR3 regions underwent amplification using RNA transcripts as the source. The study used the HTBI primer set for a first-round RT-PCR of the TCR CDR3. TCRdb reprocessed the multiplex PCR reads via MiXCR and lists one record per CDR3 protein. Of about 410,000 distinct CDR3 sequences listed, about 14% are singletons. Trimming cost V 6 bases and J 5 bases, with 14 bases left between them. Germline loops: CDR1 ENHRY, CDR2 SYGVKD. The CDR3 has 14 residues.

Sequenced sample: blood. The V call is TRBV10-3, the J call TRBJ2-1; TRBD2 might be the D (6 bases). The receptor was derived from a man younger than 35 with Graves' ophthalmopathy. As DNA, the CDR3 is TGTGCCATCAGGAGTAGCGGAGCTCACAATGAGCAGTTCTTC. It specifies CAIRSSGAHNEQFF.